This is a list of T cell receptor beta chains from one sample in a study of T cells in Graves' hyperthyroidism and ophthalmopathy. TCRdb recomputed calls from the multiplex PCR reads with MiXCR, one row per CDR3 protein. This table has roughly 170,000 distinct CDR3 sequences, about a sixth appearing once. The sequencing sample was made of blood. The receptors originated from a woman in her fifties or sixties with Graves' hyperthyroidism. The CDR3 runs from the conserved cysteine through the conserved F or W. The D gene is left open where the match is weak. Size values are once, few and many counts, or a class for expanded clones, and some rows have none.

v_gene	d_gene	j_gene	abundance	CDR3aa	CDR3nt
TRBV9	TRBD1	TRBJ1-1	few	CASSSSQQGAGTEAFF	TGTGCCAGCAGCAGTTCACAACAGGGGGCGGGCACTGAAGCTTTCTTT
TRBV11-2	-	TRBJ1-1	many	CASSLARGIHASMNTEAFF	TGTGCCAGCAGCTTAGCCCGGGGTATTCACGCTTCCATGAACACTGAAGCTTTCTTT
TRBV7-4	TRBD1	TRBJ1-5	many	CASSPNRDRGLSGNQPQHF	TGTGCCAGCAGCCCCAATAGGGACAGGGGTTTGAGCGGCAATCAGCCCCAGCATTTT
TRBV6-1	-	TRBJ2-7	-	CASSPSDGSYEQYF	TGTGCCAGCAGTCCGTCGGACGGATCCTACGAGCAGTACTTC
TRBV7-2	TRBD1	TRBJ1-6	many	CASSPPGQGSPLHF	TGTGCCAGCAGCCCACCGGGACAGGGTTCACCCCTCCACTTT
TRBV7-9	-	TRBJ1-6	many	CASSFNSPLHF	TGTGCCAGCAGCTTTAATTCACCCCTCCACTTT
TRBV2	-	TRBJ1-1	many	CASLGQFNTEAFF	TGTGCCAGCCTAGGACAGTTTAACACTGAAGCTTTCTTT
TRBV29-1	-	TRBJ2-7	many	CSVDPGVYEQYF	TGCAGCGTTGATCCCGGTGTCTACGAGCAGTACTTC
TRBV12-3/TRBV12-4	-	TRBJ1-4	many	CASSSNIGGSEKLFF	TGTGCCAGCAGTTCCAATATAGGGGGATCGGAAAAACTGTTTTTT
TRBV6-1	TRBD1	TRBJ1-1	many	CASSAIPGQGSTEAFF	TGTGCCAGCAGTGCGATTCCGGGACAGGGGAGCACTGAAGCTTTCTTT
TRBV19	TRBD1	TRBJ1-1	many	CASRDTGATEAFF	TGTGCCAGTAGAGATACAGGGGCAACTGAAGCTTTCTTT
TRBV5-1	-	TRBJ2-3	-	CASRAHQRAGTDTQYF	TGCGCCAGCAGAGCTCACCAGCGGGCAGGGACAGATACGCAGTATTTT
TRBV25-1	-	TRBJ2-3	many	CASREQLTDTQYF	TGTGCCAGCAGAGAACAGCTCACAGATACGCAGTATTTT
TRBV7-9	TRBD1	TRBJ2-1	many	CASSKQGNNEQFF	TGTGCCAGCAGCAAACAGGGGAACAATGAGCAGTTCTTC
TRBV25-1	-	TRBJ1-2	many	CASSGGTNHGYTF	TGTGCCAGCAGTGGGGGGACAAACCATGGCTACACCTTC
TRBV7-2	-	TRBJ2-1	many	CASRVDEQFF	TGTGCCAGCCGCGTCGATGAGCAGTTCTTC
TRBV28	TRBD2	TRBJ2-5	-	CASSLFPPWRAGGYRETQYF	TGTGCCAGCAGTTTATTCCCCCCCTGGAGAGCGGGAGGCTATCGAGAGACCCAGTACTTC
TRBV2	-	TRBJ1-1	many	CASSEDANTEAFF	TGTGCCAGCAGTGAGGATGCGAACACTGAAGCTTTCTTT
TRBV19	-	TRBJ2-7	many	CASSIGLEQYF	TGTGCCAGTAGTATCGGGCTCGAGCAGTACTTC
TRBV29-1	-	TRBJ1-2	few	CSVFQPGWGYTF	TGCAGCGTTTTTCAACCCGGTTGGGGCTACACCTTC
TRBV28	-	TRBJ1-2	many	CASRGVNYGYTF	TGTGCCAGCAGGGGTGTTAACTATGGCTACACCTTC
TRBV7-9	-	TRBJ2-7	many	CASSLVGYEQYF	TGTGCCAGCAGCTTAGTAGGCTACGAGCAGTACTTC
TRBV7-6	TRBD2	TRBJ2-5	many	CASSSGTSGGPQYF	TGTGCCAGCAGCTCGGGGACTAGCGGGGGTCCCCAGTACTTC
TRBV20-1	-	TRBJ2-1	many	CSARVGGGWHNEQFF	TGCAGTGCTCGAGTAGGGGGGGGTTGGCACAATGAGCAGTTCTTC
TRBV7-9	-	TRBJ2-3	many	CASSLDSGSDTQYF	TGTGCCAGCAGCTTAGATAGTGGGTCAGATACGCAGTATTTT
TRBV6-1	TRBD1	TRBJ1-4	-	CASARDSPSATNEKLFF	TGTGCCAGCGCACGGGACAGCCCTTCCGCAACTAATGAAAAACTGTTTTTT
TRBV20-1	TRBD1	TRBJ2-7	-	CSAIWTGGSEQCF	TGCAGTGCTATCTGGACAGGGGGGTCCGAGCAGTGCTTC
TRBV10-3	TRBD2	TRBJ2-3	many	CAISSGTTDTQYF	TGTGCCATCTCTAGCGGCACCACAGATACGCAGTATTTT
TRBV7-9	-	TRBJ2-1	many	CASSQPNGHPDEQFF	TGTGCCAGCAGCCAGCCTAACGGGCACCCAGATGAGCAGTTCTTC
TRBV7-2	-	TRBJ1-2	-	CASSYSWGAQNPYTF	TGTGCCAGCAGCTACAGTTGGGGGGCGCAGAATCCCTACACCTTC
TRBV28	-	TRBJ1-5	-	CASSPPGLRWRKPQHF	TGTGCCAGCAGTCCCCCGGGCCTCAGATGGAGGAAGCCCCAGCATTTT
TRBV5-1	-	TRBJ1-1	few	CASSLGWELVNFEAFF	TGCGCCAGCAGCTTGGGGTGGGAGCTTGTTAACTTTGAAGCTTTCTTT
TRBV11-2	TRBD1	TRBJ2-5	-	CASSTRTGVGETQYF	TGTGCCAGCAGCACCCGGACAGGGGTGGGAGAGACCCAGTACTTC
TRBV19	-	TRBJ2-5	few	CASSWGNQETQYF	TGTGCCAGTAGTTGGGGAAACCAAGAGACCCAGTACTTC
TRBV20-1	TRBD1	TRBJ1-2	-	CSARDGRGDRITANYGYTF	TGCAGTGCTAGAGATGGAAGGGGGGACAGGATTACAGCTAACTATGGCTACACCTTC
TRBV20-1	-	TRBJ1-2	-	CSVVGGRIYGNTF	TGCAGTGTCGTGGGGGGTCGGATCTATGGCAACACCTTC
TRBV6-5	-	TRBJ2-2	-	CASSYVDTGELFF	TGTGCCAGCAGTTACGTAGACACCGGGGAGCTGTTTTTT
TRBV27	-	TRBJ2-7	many	CASSFSAGGQTYEQYF	TGTGCCAGCAGTTTCTCCGCCGGGGGCCAGACCTACGAGCAGTACTTC
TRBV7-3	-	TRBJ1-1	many	CASSSTGNTEAFF	TGTGCCAGCAGCTCGACAGGGAACACTGAAGCTTTCTTT
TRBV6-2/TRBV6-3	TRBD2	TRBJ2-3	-	CASRGTWRGGQNTDTQYF	TGTGCCAGCAGGGGGACCTGGCGGGGGGGCCAAAACACAGATACGCAGTATTTT
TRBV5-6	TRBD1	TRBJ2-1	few	CASSPTGAGWEIYNEQFF	TGTGCCAGCAGCCCCACAGGGGCCGGTTGGGAGATCTACAATGAGCAGTTCTTC
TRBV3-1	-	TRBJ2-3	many	CASSQGPYSTDTQYF	TGTGCCAGCAGCCAAGGACCGTACTCTACAGATACGCAGTATTTT
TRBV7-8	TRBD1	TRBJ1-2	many	CASSSRRDRGRSGYTF	TGTGCCAGCAGCTCACGCCGGGACAGGGGGCGATCTGGCTACACCTTC
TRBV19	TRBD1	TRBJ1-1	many	CASRPGTGVEPFF	TGTGCCAGTAGACCCGGGACAGGGGTCGAACCTTTCTTT
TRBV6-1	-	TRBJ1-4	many	CASRRTPTNEKLFF	TGTGCCAGCCGCCGGACACCTACTAATGAAAAACTGTTTTTT
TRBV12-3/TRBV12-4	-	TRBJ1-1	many	CASSLHRGTEAFF	TGTGCCAGCAGTTTACATCGGGGAACTGAAGCTTTCTTT
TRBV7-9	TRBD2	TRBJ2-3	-	CASSFRTSGRSTDTQYF	TGTGCCAGCAGCTTCCGGACTAGCGGGAGGAGCACAGATACGCAGTATTTT
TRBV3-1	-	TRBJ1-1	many	CASSQGAVNTEAFF	TGTGCCAGCAGCCAAGGAGCAGTGAACACTGAAGCTTTCTTT
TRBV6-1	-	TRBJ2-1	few	CASSEFLGGSYEQFF	TGTGCCAGCAGTGAATTTTTGGGGGGCAGTTATGAGCAGTTCTTC
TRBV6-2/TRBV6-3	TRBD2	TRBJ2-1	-	CASSYRDGRNEQFF	TGTGCCAGCAGTTACCGGGACGGGAGGAATGAGCAGTTCTTC
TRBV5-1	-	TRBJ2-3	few	CASSLEVDTQYF	TGCGCCAGCAGCTTGGAGGTAGATACGCAGTATTTT
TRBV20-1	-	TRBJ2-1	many	CSARSFGRDNEQFF	TGCAGTGCCCGATCCTTTGGAAGAGACAATGAGCAGTTCTTC
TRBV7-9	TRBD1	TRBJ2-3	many	CASSLHHLTGGGADTQYF	TGTGCCAGCAGCTTACACCACCTGACAGGGGGCGGTGCAGATACGCAGTATTTT
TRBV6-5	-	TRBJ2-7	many	CASSYSRDEQYF	TGTGCCAGCAGTTACTCCCGGGACGAGCAGTACTTC
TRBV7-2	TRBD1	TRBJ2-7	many	CASSSDRGLYEQYF	TGTGCCAGCAGCTCGGACAGGGGCCTCTACGAGCAGTACTTC
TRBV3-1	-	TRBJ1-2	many	CASSQGQMSYGYTF	TGTGCCAGCAGCCAAGGGCAGATGTCCTATGGCTACACCTTC
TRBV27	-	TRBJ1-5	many	CASSIQGQPQHF	TGTGCCAGCAGTATCCAGGGTCAGCCCCAGCATTTT
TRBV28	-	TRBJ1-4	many	CASSLERTANEKLFF	TGTGCCAGCAGTTTAGAGCGCACCGCAAATGAAAAACTGTTTTTT